Following are 32 T cell receptor beta chains from one sample sequenced in a study of cytomegalovirus exposure and HLA in healthy donors. Repertoires were generated with immunoSEQ multiplex PCR, while TCRdb's copy carries only in-frame clones and drops some. This sample has around 350,000 clones, with roughly 85% found just once. Sequencing was carried out using PBMCs. These receptors were collected from a woman between 18 and 30 years old in good health and CMV-seronegative.

The chain joins TRBV7-8 to TRBJ2-5; TRBD2 is a possible D gene (6 bases). CDR3 length equals 16 residues. Germline loops: CDR1 SGHVS, CDR2 FQNEAQ. Between the trimmed V and J ends, which lost 5 bases and 2 bases, there was a span of 18 bases. CDR3: CASSQLRLATQETQYF. The DNA for the CDR3 is TGTGCCAGCAGCCAACTAAGGCTAGCGACACAAGAGACCCAGTACTTC.

The chain carries TRBV9 and TRBJ2-7; 8 nucleotides agree with TRBD1. The CDR3 spans 15 residues. The germline CDR1 and CDR2 sequences are SGDLS and YYNGEE. J gave up 0 bases and V 5 bases, and 7 bases lay outside the gene matches. The CDR3 spells CASSRDRGLSYEQYF. The CDR3 coding sequence is TGTGCCAGCAGTCGCGACAGGGGCCTCTCCTACGAGCAGTACTTC.

This clone came up once. The chain carries TRBV5-6 and TRBJ2-3; D not certain. Germline lookup yields CDR1 SGHDT and CDR2 YYEEEE. The CDR3 has 14 residues. V was clipped by 2 bases and J by 0 bases, with 7 bases between them. The chain's CDR3 is CASSLLTSTDTQYF. The CDR3 DNA sequence: TGTGCCAGCAGCTTACTTACTAGCACAGATACGCAGTATTTT.

The chain joins TRBV6-1 to TRBJ1-4; TRBD1 matches at 7 bases. This CDR3 region has 15 residues. CDR1 and CDR2 (germline): MNHNS, SASEGT. After removal of 6 bases from V and 3 bases from J, the junction contained 7 bases not matched to a gene. In DNA form, the CDR3 reads TGTGCCAGCAGGGGGACAGCTGGGGCTAATGAAAAACTGTTTTTT. It codes for CASRGTAGANEKLFF.

Worth noting for this clone: Other DNA sequences within the sample encode an identical CDR3. This chain uses TRBV6-5 with TRBJ2-7; 7 nucleotides line up with TRBD1. The CDR3 spans 12 residues. The germline CDR1 and CDR2 sequences are MNHEY and SVGAGI. V shed 6 bases and J 4 bases; nucleotides not matched to a gene: 3. The CDR3 nucleotides are TGTGCCAGCAGCTACAGGGGTTACGAGCAGTACTTC. Encoded protein: CASSYRGYEQYF.

This clone came up once. This sequence joins TRBV28 and TRBJ1-2, with a weak D call TRBD1 (6 bases). Trimming took 6 bases from V and 7 from J, leaving 12 bases between them. Germline loops: CDR1 MDHEN, CDR2 SYDVKM. CDR3 length: 12 amino acids. CDR3 sequence: CASRPGTTGYTF. The CDR3 DNA follows: TGTGCCAGCAGACCCGGGACAACTGGCTACACCTTC.

The chain uses TRBV7-2 and TRBJ1-5, with 7 positions matching TRBD1. CDR1 and CDR2 (germline): SGHTA, FQGNSA. The CDR3 covers 13 residues. Trimming took 3 bases from V and 7 from J; bases not matched to a gene: 3. The CDR3 protein is CASSFTGEQPQHF. For the CDR3, the DNA is TGTGCCAGCAGCTTTACAGGGGAGCAGCCCCAGCATTTT.

This clone was observed a few times. The chain recombines TRBV27 with TRBJ2-7; D possibly corresponds to TRBD1 (5 bases). The germline CDR1 and CDR2 sequences are MNHEY and SMNVEV (reference sequence). V was shortened by 5 bases and J by 2 bases, with 13 bases between the two germline ends. The CDR3 loop spans 14 amino acids. CDR3 sequence: CASSPGYPPYEQYF. Written as DNA, the CDR3 is TGTGCCAGCAGTCCAGGGTACCCCCCCTACGAGCAGTACTTC.

This rearrangement joins TRBV6-4 to TRBJ2-3; TRBD2 is a possible D gene (7 bases). With 4 bases removed from V and 2 bases from J, the gap between germline ends came to 16 bases. The CDR3 covers 16 residues. CDR1 and CDR2 from the germline V gene are MRHNA and SNTAGT. CDR3 residues: CASSVGGAESTDTQYF. CDR3 nucleotide sequence: TGTGCCAGCAGTGTTGGGGGGGCCGAGTCCACAGATACGCAGTATTTT.

The sample holds one count of this clone. The chain links TRBV18 to TRBJ1-4; D remains unclear. CDR3 size: 16 residues. Trimming removed 2 bases from V and 7 bases from J, with 17 bases in between. Germline CDR1 is KGHSH and CDR2 is LQKENI. Here the CDR3 reads CASSPVDGGMGEKLFF. The CDR3 nucleotides read TGTGCCAGCTCACCAGTTGATGGCGGGATGGGTGAAAAACTGTTTTTT.

This clone was counted once. The CDR3 nucleotides read TGTGCCAGCAGCTCTTCGGGGGATGGAAAACTGTTTTTT. Its translation: CASSSSGDGKLFF. The J gene is TRBJ1-4, the V gene TRBV5-6; the D gene is possibly TRBD1 (5 bases). Trimming took off 3 bases at V and 10 bases at J, with 13 bases between the two ends. The CDR3 loop spans 13 amino acids. The germline V gene has CDR1 SGHDT and CDR2 YYEEEE.

This chain connects TRBV27 to TRBJ1-5, with 10 bases fitting TRBD1. The junction had 11 bases not matched to a gene; V was cut back by 6 bases and J by 6 bases. CDR3 length equals 16 residues. In germline, CDR1 is MNHEY, CDR2 SMNVEV (reference sequence). The DNA of the CDR3 is TGTGCCAGCAGATCTACCGGGACAGGGGCGAGTCAGCCCCAGCATTTT. It specifies CASRSTGTGASQPQHF.

The rearrangement uses TRBV7-9 and TRBJ1-3; D may be TRBD1 (6 bases). This CDR3 spans 17 amino acids. In germline, CDR1 is SEHNR, CDR2 FQNEAQ (reference sequence). The ends were cut back, 6 bases at V and 0 bases at J, with 18 bases in the middle. CDR3 sequence: CASSFKDSRISGNTIYF. The CDR3 DNA reads as TGTGCCAGCAGTTTTAAGGACAGCCGAATCTCTGGAAACACCATATATTTT.

The chain couples TRBV19 to TRBJ1-2; 11 bases agree with TRBD1. Germline V gene data show CDR1 as LNHDA and CDR2 as SQIVND (reference sequence). V shed 9 bases, J shed 7 bases, and the junction held 10 bases outside the gene matches. This CDR3 contains 14 residues. CDR3 in amino acids: CASQGQGVVGGYTF. CDR3 DNA: TGTGCCAGCCAGGGACAGGGGGTTGTCGGTGGCTACACCTTC.

The chain carries TRBV2 and TRBJ2-5, with a possible D match to TRBD2 (5 bases). The CDR3 totals 13 residues. The V gene's germline CDR1 is SNHLY and CDR2 FYNNEI. The V end was cut by 7 bases, the J end by 5 bases, with 14 bases between. The DNA for the CDR3 is TGTGCCAGCATGGAGGAGGTCGTGGAGACCCAGTACTTC. Encoded protein: CASMEEVVETQYF.

The genes are TRBV27 and TRBJ1-4; D perhaps matches TRBD1 (5 bases). The V gene's germline CDR1 is MNHEY and CDR2 SMNVEV (reference sequence). CDR3 size: 16 residues. The ends were cut back, 7 bases at V and 8 bases at J, with 23 bases in the middle. CDR3 bases: TGTGCCAGCAAGGGAGTCTACAAGGGGAGGGACGAAAAACTGTTTTTT. As protein: CASKGVYKGRDEKLFF.

The V and J genes are TRBV13 and TRBJ2-7, with TRBD2 matching 8 bases. V lost 0 bases to trimming and J lost 4 bases; unmatched junction nucleotides: 8. The CDR3 is made up of 16 amino acids. The germline gives CDR1 PRHDT, CDR2 FYEKMQ (reference sequence). The CDR3 is CASSLGQSGGPYEQYF. As DNA, the CDR3 is TGTGCCAGCAGCTTAGGCCAATCGGGGGGGCCTTACGAGCAGTACTTC.

This clone was picked up a small number of times. J is TRBJ1-1 and V is TRBV18, with D hard to call. CDR3 size: 14 residues. The V end was cut by 5 bases, the J end by 4 bases, with 14 bases between. Germline CDR1 KGHSH, CDR2 LQKENI. The CDR3 spells CASSSNKISTEAFF. The CDR3 DNA sequence: TGTGCCAGCTCATCGAACAAAATCTCCACTGAAGCTTTCTTT.

The rearrangement joins TRBV10-3 to TRBJ1-2; 8 bases are a match to TRBD1. The CDR3 extends over 14 amino acids. Germline trimming cut 8 bases from V and 6 bases from J; bases unmatched to any gene: 11. Germline-derived CDR1 and CDR2 are ENHRY and SYGVKD. CDR3 amino acids: CAIVRTGPLDGYTF. Written as DNA, the CDR3 is TGTGCCATCGTACGGACAGGGCCCTTAGATGGCTACACCTTC.

The V call is TRBV21-1, the J call TRBJ2-7; the D call of TRBD2 is as the table states it, not checked on the DNA. TRBV21-1 is reported as a pseudogene. The CDR3 contains 13 residues. The CDR3 DNA sequence: TGTGCCAGCCGGACTAGCGGGAACGACGAGCAGTACTTC. This encodes CASRTSGNDEQYF.

The chain has TRBV2 and TRBJ2-2; weak D call: TRBD1 (6 bases). Germline-derived CDR1 and CDR2 are SNHLY and FYNNEI. The CDR3 length is 18 residues. V was cut by 3 bases and J by 10 bases, with 27 bases left in between. The CDR3 protein is CASSDPNYPRGPRLELFF. In DNA, the CDR3 is TGTGCCAGCAGTGACCCTAATTACCCCAGGGGCCCAAGGTTGGAGCTGTTTTTT.

V is TRBV25-1 and J is TRBJ1-5, with D perhaps TRBD1 (6 bases). CDR3 length: 16 residues. V was cut by 4 bases and J by 5 bases, with 18 bases left in between. Germline V CDR1 and CDR2: MGHDK, SYGVNS. The CDR3 bases are TGTGCCAGCAGTGCCCTACCCTGCGGGGGGCATCAGCCCCAGCATTTT. This sequence encodes CASSALPCGGHQPQHF.

The J gene is TRBJ2-5, the V gene TRBV2, with D possibly being TRBD1 (6 bases). The J call may not be correct, given that the DNA end is closer to TRBJ2-7. Germline values: CDR1 SNHLY, CDR2 FYNNEI. The CDR3 runs 13 residues. The DNA of the CDR3 is TGTGCCAGCATACGACAGGATACCTACGAGCAGTACTTC. Protein sequence: CASIRQDTYEQYF.

The count of this clone is one. The V and J genes are TRBV19 and TRBJ2-1; 10 bases are a match to TRBD1. The J segment lost 4 bases and the V segment lost 8 bases, leaving 8 bases of the junction unmatched. Germline-derived CDR1 and CDR2 are LNHDA and SQIVND (reference sequence). The CDR3 sequence is 15 residues long. The CDR3 nucleotides read TGTGCCAGTGTTTGGCGGGACAGGGGATACAATGAGCAGTTCTTC. Its translation is CASVWRDRGYNEQFF.

This clone has only a few counts. V usage is TRBV5-1 and J usage is TRBJ1-2, with a tentative D call TRBD1 (6 bases). V dropped 2 bases and J dropped 6 bases, with 17 bases sitting between them. Germline V gene sequence: CDR1 SGHRS, CDR2 YFSETQ. The CDR3 covers 15 residues. In nucleotides, the CDR3 is TGCGCCAGCAGCTTAGGGCAATTACAGGGTGATGGCTACACCTTC. Amino acids: CASSLGQLQGDGYTF. The entire variable domain, with the rest obtained from reference TRBV5-1 and TRBJ1-2, is as follows: KAGVTQTPRYLIKTRGQQVTLSCSPISGHRSVSWYQQTPGQGLQFLFEYFSETQRNKGNFPGRFSGRQFSNSRSEMNVSTLELGDSALYLCASSLGQLQGDGYTFGSGTRLTVV.

The gene calls are TRBV6-4 and TRBJ2-7; no reliable D call. With 10 bases removed from V and 6 bases from J, the gap between germline ends came to 16 bases. The CDR3 runs to 12 residues. Germline values: CDR1 MRHNA, CDR2 SNTAGT. The CDR3 coding sequence is TGTGCCACCGAGGCTGGTACCTGCGAGCAGTACTTC. This codes for CATEAGTCEQYF.

This chain links TRBV30 with TRBJ2-1; the D gene is possibly TRBD2 (5 bases). The germline V and J ends were trimmed by 0 bases and 10 bases, with 16 bases remaining between them. CDR1 and CDR2 from the germline V gene are GTSNPN and SVGIG (reference sequence). CDR3 length equals 14 residues. CDR3: CAWSVQRPLGEQFF. Here the CDR3 DNA reads TGTGCCTGGAGTGTACAGCGGCCCCTCGGGGAGCAGTTCTTC.

The chain uses TRBV6-5 and TRBJ1-2; a weak D match, TRBD1 (6 bases). The CDR3 covers 13 residues. Trimming stripped 4 bases from V and 7 bases from J, with 13 bases between. The germline gives CDR1 MNHEY, CDR2 SVGAGI. DNA of the CDR3: TGTGCCAGCAGTTTCAGACTACAGGGTGGCTACACCTTC. It codes for CASSFRLQGGYTF.

The chain couples TRBV7-3 to TRBJ2-2; D is uncertain. CDR3 size: 15 residues. From germline, CDR1 is SGHTA and CDR2 FQGTGA. Trimming left V 3 bases short and J 4 bases short, with 12 bases between. The CDR3 coding sequence is TGTGCCAGCAGCTTTTCTTCGTGGAGCACCGGGGAGCTGTTTTTT. Its protein is CASSFSSWSTGELFF.

The CDR3 DNA sequence: TGTGCCTGGAGTGTACGGTCTAGCGGGAGTTATACCTCCTACGAGCAGTACTTC. It specifies CAWSVRSSGSYTSYEQYF. The genes are TRBV30 and TRBJ2-7, with TRBD2 matching 10 bases. This CDR3 is 18 amino acids long. Germline-derived CDR1 and CDR2 are GTSNPN and SVGIG (reference sequence). The J segment lost 0 bases and the V segment lost 0 bases, leaving 11 bases of the junction unmatched.

This chain uses TRBV28 with TRBJ1-6; 8 bases fit TRBD1. J lost 10 bases, V lost 2 bases, and 7 bases had no gene match. The CDR3 is made up of 15 amino acids. The V gene's germline CDR1 is MDHEN and CDR2 SYDVKM. This CDR3 is CASSLRQGRSSPLHF. As DNA, the CDR3 is TGTGCCAGCAGTTTACGACAGGGGAGAAGCTCACCCCTCCACTTT.

The chain employs TRBV5-1 and TRBJ2-1, with TRBD1 identical over 7 bases. Germline V gives CDR1 SGHRS, CDR2 YFSETQ. The V and J ends lost 4 bases and 2 bases, in that order; junction bases with no gene match: 9. The CDR3 is 16 residues long. The CDR3 protein is CASSQKTGPPYNEQFF. Here the CDR3 DNA reads TGCGCCAGCAGCCAAAAGACAGGGCCCCCCTACAATGAGCAGTTCTTC.